The 13 T cell receptor beta chains below were found in one sample sequenced in a study of blood T cell repertoires in COVID-19. Clones were sequenced by immunoSEQ multiplex PCR, and TCRdb holds only the in-frame ones, with some missing. The data contain approximately 120,000 clones, roughly 82% of them singletons. Sequenced sample: peripheral blood. The receptors here all came from a woman older than 75 with active or convalescent COVID-19.

The chain has TRBV24-1 and TRBJ1-5; 7 nucleotides align to TRBD1. This CDR3 region has 14 residues. CDR1 is KGHDR, CDR2 SFDVKD, per germline. Trimming took 6 bases from V and 5 from J; bases not matched to a gene: 6. The CDR3 loop is CATSSGTAYQPQHF. Here the CDR3 DNA reads TGTGCCACCAGTTCCGGGACAGCTTATCAGCCCCAGCATTTT.

V usage is TRBV6-4 and J usage is TRBJ2-1; 10 bases agree with TRBD1. CDR1 and CDR2 (germline): MRHNA, SNTAGT. V lost 5 bases, J lost 1 base, and 5 bases stayed unmatched. The CDR3 runs to 16 residues. The CDR3 region has the DNA TGTGCCAGCAGTCAGACAGGGGGCATTTCCTACAATGAGCAGTTCTTC. It encodes CASSQTGGISYNEQFF.

This chain joins TRBV27 and TRBJ2-7; 10 bases match TRBD2. This CDR3 has 14 amino acids. Per the germline V gene, CDR1 is MNHEY and CDR2 is SMNVEV (reference sequence). V was pared by 6 bases and J by 2 bases, with 4 bases of the junction left unmatched. The CDR3: CASSYLAGAYEQYF. The CDR3 DNA sequence: TGTGCCAGCAGCTATCTAGCGGGAGCCTACGAGCAGTACTTC.

The rearrangement links TRBV5-4 to TRBJ2-1; TRBD2 matches 9 bases. The length of the CDR3 is 13 residues. The junction had 1 base not matched to a gene; V was cut back by 3 bases and J by 6 bases. CDR1 SGHNT and CDR2 YYREEE come from the germline V gene (reference sequence). CDR3 in amino acids: CASSSGLANEQFF. Written as DNA, the CDR3 is TGTGCCAGCAGCTCGGGACTAGCCAATGAGCAGTTCTTC.

The CDR3: CASTPPGTGAFHEQFF. CDR3 nucleotide sequence: TGTGCCAGCACCCCGCCCGGGACAGGGGCCTTTCATGAGCAGTTCTTC. This chain connects TRBV27 to TRBJ2-1, with 10 nucleotides matching TRBD1. V shed 7 bases, J shed 8 bases, and the junction held 14 bases outside the gene matches. The CDR3 is 16 amino acids. Germline CDR1 is MNHEY and CDR2 is SMNVEV (reference sequence).

This chain connects TRBV7-3 to TRBJ2-2; no clear D gene. The V and J ends lost 3 bases and 8 bases respectively, with 7 bases between them. There are 12 residues in the CDR3. The V gene's germline CDR1 is SGHTA and CDR2 FQGTGA. CDR3 loop: CASSFQRGELFF. The CDR3 nucleotides are TGTGCCAGCAGCTTCCAGAGGGGGGAGCTGTTTTTT.

V is TRBV7-2 and J is TRBJ1-5; D unresolved. The CDR3 has 16 amino acids. Per germline, CDR1 SGHTA and CDR2 FQGNSA. V lost 1 base, J lost 0 bases, and 10 bases lay in between. CDR3 coding DNA: TGTGCCAGCAGCTTAGACAGCAGTTTTAGCAATCAGCCCCAGCATTTT. The encoded protein is CASSLDSSFSNQPQHF.

J is TRBJ2-7 and V is TRBV28, with D perhaps matching TRBD1 (5 bases). V dropped 4 bases and J dropped 5 bases, with 15 bases sitting between them. The germline gives CDR1 MDHEN, CDR2 SYDVKM. The CDR3 has 14 amino acids. CDR3 in amino acids: CASSSRGTGHEQYF. CDR3 coding DNA: TGTGCCAGCAGTTCCCGCGGTACAGGACACGAGCAGTACTTC.

This clone was observed a single time. An end of the junction does not agree with germline; a read error may underlie this. The chain combines TRBV7-7 with TRBJ1-2, with D possibly TRBD1 on 5 matching bases. The CDR3 sequence is 14 residues long. The germline gives CDR1 SSHAT, CDR2 FNYEAQ (reference sequence). The chain's CDR3 is CASSPPGRVYGYTF. In DNA, the CDR3 is TGTGCTAGCAGCCCCCCCGGCAGGGTATATGGCTACACCTTC.

The sample holds one count of this clone. The chain combines TRBV28 with TRBJ2-5; 12 positions agree with TRBD1. Trimming at V came to 6 bases and at J to 2 bases, leaving 7 bases not matched to a gene. The CDR3 has 16 residues. Germline V gives CDR1 MDHEN, CDR2 SYDVKM. The DNA of the CDR3 is TGTGCCAGCAGCCCCGGGACAGGGGGCCGTCAAGAGACCCAGTACTTC. It codes for CASSPGTGGRQETQYF.

The V call is TRBV7-9, the J call TRBJ2-2; maybe TRBD2 (6 bases). Trimming took 5 bases from V and 5 from J, leaving 15 bases between them. CDR1 and CDR2 from the germline V gene are SEHNR and FQNEAQ (reference sequence). There are 15 residues in the CDR3. CDR3 in DNA: TGTGCCAGCAGCCCCCTAGGGCGGGATACCGGGGAGCTGTTTTTT. Translating it yields CASSPLGRDTGELFF.

This sequence joins TRBV12-3 or TRBV12-4 and TRBJ2-4, with a possible D match to TRBD1 (6 bases). V was trimmed by 4 bases and J by 10 bases, leaving 11 bases between them. The CDR3 has 12 amino acids. The CDR3 region has the DNA TGTGCCAGCAGTTGGCCTCAGGGGATTCAGTACTTC. It specifies CASSWPQGIQYF.

This chain joins TRBV28 and TRBJ1-3, with 12 bases lining up with TRBD1. The junction had 3 bases not matched to a gene; V was cut back by 8 bases and J by 4 bases. Germline V lookup: CDR1 MDHEN, CDR2 SYDVKM. CDR3 length: 14 amino acids. The CDR3 sequence: CASWDRGQGNTIYF. CDR3 bases: TGTGCCAGCTGGGACAGGGGGCAAGGAAACACCATATATTTT. Drawing the rest from reference TRBV28 and TRBJ1-3, the complete variable domain is DVKVTQSSRYLVKRTGEKVFLECVQDMDHENMFWYRQDPGLGLRLIYFSYDVKMKEKGDIPEGYSVSREKKERFSLILESASTNQTSMYLCASWDRGQGNTIYFGEGSWLTVV.